Below are 3 T cell receptor beta chains sequenced from a single sample in a study of molecular identifiers for immune sequencing clone quantification. Each CDR3 protein gets one entry after TCRdb re-called the PCR reads with MiXCR. The table shows 600,000 to 650,000 distinct CDR3 sequences, with just under 20% occurring only once. Sequencing was done on a sample of naive CD8+ T cells from blood, with Jurkat cell RNA spiked in. Subset of the sample: FACS-sorted CD8+CD4-CCR7+CD45RA+ naive T cells. The receptor set was obtained from a human donor in good health. Some libraries in this study had Jurkat cell RNA spiked in.

Ten or more counts support this clonotype. The rearrangement links TRBV6-2 or TRBV6-3 to TRBJ2-1; 11 bases match TRBD2. CDR3 length: 15 residues. Germline V gene lookup returns CDR1 MNHEY and CDR2 SVGEGT. With V trimmed by 4 bases and J by 4 bases, 3 bases remained unmatched. The CDR3 loop reads CASSLGTSGYNEQFF. The CDR3 bases are TGTGCCAGCAGTTTAGGGACTAGCGGTTACAATGAGCAGTTCTTC.

This clonotype was seen many times. The chain has TRBV7-9 and TRBJ2-2; TRBD1 matches at 9 bases. The CDR3 is 15 amino acids. Germline CDR1 reads SEHNR; CDR2 reads FQNEAQ (reference sequence). Germline trimming cut 6 bases from V and 7 bases from J; bases unmatched to any gene: 9. CDR3: CASSPAGTGIGELFF. The CDR3 DNA sequence: TGTGCCAGCAGTCCGGCCGGGACAGGGATCGGGGAGCTGTTTTTT.

This clonotype appeared once. A clone one base away is much larger, so this may be a read error. The chain uses TRBV7-9 and TRBJ1-5; unclear D gene. Germline CDR1 is SEHNR and CDR2 is FQNEAQ (reference sequence). CDR3 length: 17 amino acids. CDR3 bases: TGTGCCAGCAGCTTAGGCGCAGGTGACTATAGCAATCAGTCCCAGCATTTT. Residues: CASSLGAGDYSNQSQHF.